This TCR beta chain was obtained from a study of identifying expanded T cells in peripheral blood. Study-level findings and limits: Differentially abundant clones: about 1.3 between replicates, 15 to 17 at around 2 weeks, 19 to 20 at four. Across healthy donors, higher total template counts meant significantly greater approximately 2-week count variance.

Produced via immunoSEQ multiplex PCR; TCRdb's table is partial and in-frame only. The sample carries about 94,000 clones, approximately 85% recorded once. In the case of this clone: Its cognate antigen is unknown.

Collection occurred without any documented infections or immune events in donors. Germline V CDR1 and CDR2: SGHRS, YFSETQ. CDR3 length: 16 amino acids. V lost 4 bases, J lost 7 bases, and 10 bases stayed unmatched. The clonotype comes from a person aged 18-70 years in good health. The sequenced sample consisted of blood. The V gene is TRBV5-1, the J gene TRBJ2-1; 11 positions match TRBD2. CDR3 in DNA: TGCGCCAGCAGCGCCCTTAGCGGGGGGGCGTATAATGAGCAGTTCTTC. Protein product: CASSALSGGAYNEQFF.